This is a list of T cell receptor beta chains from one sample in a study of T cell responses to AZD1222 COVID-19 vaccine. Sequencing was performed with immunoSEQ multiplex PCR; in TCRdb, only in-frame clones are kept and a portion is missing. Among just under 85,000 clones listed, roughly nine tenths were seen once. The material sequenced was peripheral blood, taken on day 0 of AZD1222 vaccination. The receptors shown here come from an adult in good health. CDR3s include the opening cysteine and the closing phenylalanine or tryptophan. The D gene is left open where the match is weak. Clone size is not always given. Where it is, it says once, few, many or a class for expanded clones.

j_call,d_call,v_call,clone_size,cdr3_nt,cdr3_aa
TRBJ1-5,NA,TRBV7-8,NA,TGTGCCAGCAGCTTACCCCAACAGCCCCAGCATTTT,CASSLPQQPQHF
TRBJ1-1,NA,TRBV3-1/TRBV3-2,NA,TGTGCCAGCAGCCAAGAAGGGCGGATCCAGAACACTGAAGCTTTCTTT,CASSQEGRIQNTEAFF
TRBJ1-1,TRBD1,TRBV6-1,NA,TGTGCCAGCAGTGTTCGATCGGGACAGGGAAACACTGAAGCTTTCTTT,CASSVRSGQGNTEAFF
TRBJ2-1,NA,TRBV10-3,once,TGTGCCATCAGTGAGTCTGCGGGATTCGCGAATGAGCAGTTCTTC,CAISESAGFANEQFF
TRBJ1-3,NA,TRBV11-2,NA,TGTGCCAGCAGCTTAGACCTGAGGGCTTCTGGAAACACCATATATTTT,CASSLDLRASGNTIYF
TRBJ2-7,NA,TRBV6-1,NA,TGTGCCAGCAGTGAAGTCGGGGGGCCAGGCGAGCAGTACTTC,CASSEVGGPGEQYF
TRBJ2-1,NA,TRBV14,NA,TGTGCCAGCAGCCAAGTAGGGTACAATGAGCAGTTCTTC,CASSQVGYNEQFF
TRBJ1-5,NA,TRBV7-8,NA,TGTGCCAGCAGCTTAGTACGGACAGAGAGCAATCAGCCCCAGCATTTT,CASSLVRTESNQPQHF
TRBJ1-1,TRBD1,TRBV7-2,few,TGTGCCAGCAGCTTAACCTGGACAGGGAGGGACACTGAAGCTTTCTTT,CASSLTWTGRDTEAFF
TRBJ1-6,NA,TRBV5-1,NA,TGCGCCAGCAGCCCCGGCGCCGGGACCGAGAATTCACCCCTCCACTTT,CASSPGAGTENSPLHF
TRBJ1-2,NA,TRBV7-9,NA,TGTGCCAGCAGCTTAGGGGGGCTAGGCCTAGCTAACTATGGCTACACCTTC,CASSLGGLGLANYGYTF
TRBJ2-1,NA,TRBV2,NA,TGTGCCAGCGGGGCCGGGACGGGGGAGCATGAGCAGTTCTTC,CASGAGTGEHEQFF
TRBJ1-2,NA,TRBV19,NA,TGTGCCGGAAAACGGGGCGGGGACTATGGCTACACCTTC,CAGKRGGDYGYTF
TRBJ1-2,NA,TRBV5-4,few,TGTGCCAGCAGCATTTCGCTGGCTAACTATGGCTACACCTTC,CASSISLANYGYTF
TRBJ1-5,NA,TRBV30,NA,TGTGCCTGGAGTGTACAGAGCAATCAGCCCCAGCATTTT,CAWSVQSNQPQHF
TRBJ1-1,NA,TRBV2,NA,TGTGCCAGCAGTGGCTCGAGTGAAGCTTTCTTT,CASSGSSEAFF
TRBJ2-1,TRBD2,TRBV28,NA,TGTGCCAGCAGTTTCCAGCGGGGGGGCCTCAATGAGCAGTTCTTC,CASSFQRGGLNEQFF
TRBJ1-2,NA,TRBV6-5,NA,TGTGCCAGCAGTTACGGTGGCCTACCCGTCTATGGCTACACCTTC,CASSYGGLPVYGYTF
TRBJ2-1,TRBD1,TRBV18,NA,TGTGCCAGCTCACCAAGGATACAGGGGGTAAGCTCCTACAATGAGCAGTTCTTC,CASSPRIQGVSSYNEQFF
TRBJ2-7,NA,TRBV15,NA,TGTGCCACCAGCAGAGGAGGGGGGGGCGCCCCCTACGAGCAGTACTTC,CATSRGGGGAPYEQYF
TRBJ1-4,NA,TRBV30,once,TGTGCCCTGTGGGGGGATGAAAAACTGTTTTTT,CALWGDEKLFF
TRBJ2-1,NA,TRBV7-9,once,TGTGCCAGCAGCCCCGGGGGCCCGAGCTCCTACAATGAGCAGTTCTTC,CASSPGGPSSYNEQFF
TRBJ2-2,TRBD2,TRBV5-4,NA,TGTGCCAGCAGCCTATATGGGCTAGCGGGAGCCGCGACCGGGGAGCTGTTTTTT,CASSLYGLAGAATGELFF
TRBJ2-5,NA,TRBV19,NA,TGTGCCAGTAGTAAGGGGGGCCGGGAGACCCAGTACTTC,CASSKGGRETQYF
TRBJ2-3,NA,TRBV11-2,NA,TGTGCCAGCAGCCTCGACAGGCCAGATACGCAGTATTTT,CASSLDRPDTQYF
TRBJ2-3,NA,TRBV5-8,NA,TGTGCCAGCAGCCCGTCGGCAGGGAGCACGGATACGCAGTATTTT,CASSPSAGSTDTQYF
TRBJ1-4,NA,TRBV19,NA,TGTGCCAGTAGTGGCAGAAGAAATGAAAAACTGTTTTTT,CASSGRRNEKLFF
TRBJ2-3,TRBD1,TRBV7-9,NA,TGTGCCAGCAGCCTGGGACAGGGGGGTGCAGATACGCAGTATTTT,CASSLGQGGADTQYF
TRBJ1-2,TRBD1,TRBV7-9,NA,TGTGCCAGCAGCTCAAACCCTAGTTCCGGACAGGGGGCGCATGGCTACACCTTC,CASSSNPSSGQGAHGYTF
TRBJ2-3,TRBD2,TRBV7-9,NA,TGTGCCAGCAGCCCCGGACTAGCGGGGGGCACAGATACGCAGTATTTT,CASSPGLAGGTDTQYF
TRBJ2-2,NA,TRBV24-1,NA,TGTGCCACCAGCCTGGACGGGACGAACACCGGGGAGCTGTTTTTT,CATSLDGTNTGELFF
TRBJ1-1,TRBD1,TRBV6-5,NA,TGTGCCAGCAGTACCCACGACAGGGGGCACACTGAAGCTTTCTTT,CASSTHDRGHTEAFF
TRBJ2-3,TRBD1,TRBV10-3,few,TGTGCCATCAGTGAGCCAAGACAGGGGGCAGGGACAAGCACAGATACGCAGTATTTT,CAISEPRQGAGTSTDTQYF
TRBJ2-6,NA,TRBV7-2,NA,TGTGCCAGCAGCCAATGGGAGACAGGCTCTGGGGCCAACGTCCTGACTTTC,CASSQWETGSGANVLTF